Presented here are 14 T cell receptor beta chains from one specimen sequenced in a study of naive and memory T cell subsets. Two oligonucleotides, mixed equimolar, formed the beta constant-region primer covering TRBC1 and TRBC2. Nested alpha and beta constant-region primers with the SP2 primer drove four PCR rounds on ligated cDNA. TCRdb re-analysed the UMI-ligation and nested PCR reads in MiXCR, keeping a single row per CDR3 protein. The repertoire consists of some 110,000 distinct CDR3 sequences, with roughly 15% occurring once and the leading ten covering approximately 2.8%. The study, taken as a whole, reports: A few larger clonotypes appeared in naive repertoires, especially CD8, possibly memory cells re-expressing CD45RA.

These receptors have no identified antigens. The specimen was naive CD8+ T cells from blood. These receptors were taken from a human donor in good health.

This clonotype was seen more than once but under ten times. CDR3 in DNA: TGCAGTGCCTCGTTGGGGTCCGGGGAGACCCAGTACTTC. Translation: CSASLGSGETQYF. The chain couples TRBV20-1 to TRBJ2-5; D not certain. CDR3 length: 13 residues. The ends were cut back, 6 bases at V and 5 bases at J, with 16 bases in the middle. Germline V gives CDR1 DFQATT, CDR2 SNEGSKA (reference sequence).

This clonotype came up a few times. V gene TRBV19 combines with J gene TRBJ2-3; 9 nucleotides match TRBD2. CDR3 length: 15 amino acids. CDR1 is LNHDA and CDR2 is SQIVND in the germline V gene (reference sequence). The ends lost 3 bases at V and 3 bases at J; junction bases unmatched: 4. The CDR3 DNA is TGTGCCAGTAGTATTTTTGCGGGAGGGACAGATACGCAGTATTTT. Its translation is CASSIFAGGTDTQYF.

The table lists this clonotype with a count of one. This rearrangement joins TRBV13 to TRBJ1-1; a weak D match, TRBD1 (5 bases). This CDR3 has 15 amino acids. Trimming removed 1 base from V and 4 bases from J, with 13 bases in between. Germline values: CDR1 PRHDT, CDR2 FYEKMQ (reference sequence). In DNA form, the CDR3 reads TGTGCCAGCAGCTTAGCCGGGATGGGGACCACTGAAGCTTTCTTT. It specifies CASSLAGMGTTEAFF.

The V and J genes are TRBV3-1 and TRBJ2-7, with 11 bases fitting TRBD2. CDR1 and CDR2 from the germline V gene are LGHDT and YNNKEL (reference sequence). V gave up 4 bases and J gave up 1 base; unmatched junction bases: 9. This CDR3 has 17 residues. The DNA of the CDR3 is TGTGCCAGCAGCCTGGGGACTAGCGGCACTATATCCTACGAGCAGTACTTC. It yields the protein CASSLGTSGTISYEQYF.

The table lists this clonotype with many counts. The chain recombines TRBV12-3 or TRBV12-4 with TRBJ2-7; D is ambiguous. The CDR3 runs 12 residues. Trimming left V 1 base short and J 3 bases short, with 4 bases between. CDR3 DNA sequence: TGTGCCAGCAGTTTAGGGAGCTACGAGCAGTACTTC. Protein product: CASSLGSYEQYF.

The chain joins TRBV20-1 to TRBJ2-7; 9 positions match TRBD2. The length of the CDR3 is 17 residues. The V segment lost 1 base and the J segment 0 bases; nucleotides outside the gene matches: 10. The germline gives CDR1 DFQATT, CDR2 SNEGSKA (reference sequence). As DNA, the CDR3 is TGCAGTGCTAGAGGGGGAAATAGCGGGAGAAGCTCCTACGAGCAGTACTTC. This sequence encodes CSARGGNSGRSSYEQYF.

This clonotype appeared many times. The chain employs TRBV18 and TRBJ2-1, with 7 bases lining up with TRBD1. The J segment lost 4 bases and the V segment lost 4 bases, leaving 7 bases of the junction unmatched. Germline CDR1 and CDR2: KGHSH and LQKENI. The CDR3 length is 15 residues. CDR3 protein: CASSHGTVEYNEQFF. Here the CDR3 DNA reads TGTGCCAGCTCACATGGGACAGTAGAATACAATGAGCAGTTCTTC. Drawing the rest from reference TRBV18 and TRBJ2-1, the complete variable domain is NAGVMQNPRHLVRRRGQEARLRCSPMKGHSHVYWYRQLPEEGLKFMVYLQKENIIDESGMPKERFSAEFPKEGPSILRIQQVVRGDSAAYFCASSHGTVEYNEQFFGPGTRLTVL.

This sequence joins TRBV3-1 and TRBJ2-7; 7 nucleotides match TRBD1. Germline values: CDR1 LGHDT, CDR2 YNNKEL (reference sequence). The junction had 4 bases not matched to a gene; V was cut back by 1 base and J by 4 bases. The CDR3 is 14 residues long. As DNA, the CDR3 is TGTGCCAGCAGCCAAGCCGGGACAGAATACGAGCAGTACTTC. This gives the protein CASSQAGTEYEQYF.

The rearrangement joins TRBV28 to TRBJ2-7; either TRBD1 or TRBD2 may fit D (5 bases each). The CDR3 runs 13 residues. Germline values: CDR1 MDHEN, CDR2 SYDVKM. Between the trimmed V and J ends, which lost 4 bases and 6 bases, there was a span of 13 bases. CDR3 DNA: TGTGCCAGCAGTTCGCTGGCAGGGAGCGAGCAGTACTTC. This codes for CASSSLAGSEQYF.

At least ten counts were recorded for this clonotype. V usage is TRBV7-6 and J usage is TRBJ1-2, with TRBD1 matching over 8 bases. CDR1 is SGHVS, CDR2 FNYEAQ, per germline. J gave up 3 bases and V 5 bases, and 11 bases lay outside the gene matches. The CDR3 consists of 16 residues. CDR3 loop: CASSRYGGQADYGYTF. The CDR3 nucleotides are TGTGCCAGCAGCCGTTACGGGGGACAGGCAGACTATGGCTACACCTTC.

This chain connects TRBV6-5 to TRBJ2-7, with D tentatively TRBD1 (5 bases). The CDR3 is made up of 13 amino acids. V was clipped by 3 bases and J by 0 bases, with 6 bases between them. Germline-derived CDR1 and CDR2 are MNHEY and SVGAGI. This CDR3 reads CASSYQGSYEQYF. The CDR3 coding sequence is TGTGCCAGCAGTTATCAGGGCTCCTACGAGCAGTACTTC.

The chain couples TRBV7-9 to TRBJ1-2; D gene ambiguous. This CDR3 is built from 14 residues. Trimming removed 10 bases at V and 0 bases at J, with 15 bases between. Germline CDR1 is SEHNR and CDR2 is FQNEAQ (reference sequence). The CDR3 coding sequence is TGTGCCATCCCATCGGGCAGCTCTAACTATGGCTACACCTTC. This encodes CAIPSGSSNYGYTF. Variable domain in full (rest from reference TRBV7-9 and TRBJ1-2): DTGVSQNPRHKITKRGQNVTFRCDPISEHNRLYWYRQTLGQGPEFLTYFQNEAQLEKSRLLSDRFSAERPKGSFSTLEIQRTEQGDSAMYLCAIPSGSSNYGYTFGSGTRLTVV.

This clonotype has a handful of counts. V and J are TRBV7-9 and TRBJ1-1; weak D call: TRBD1 (5 bases). V lost 5 bases, J lost 4 bases, and 14 bases lay in between. CDR1 and CDR2 (germline): SEHNR, FQNEAQ (reference sequence). This CDR3 region has 14 residues. CDR3 sequence reads: CASSRLQGVTEAFF. As DNA, the CDR3 is TGTGCCAGCAGCCGCCTGCAGGGTGTCACTGAAGCTTTCTTT.

This clonotype has at least ten counts. The chain is built from TRBV4-3 and TRBJ1-5; no definite D call. The CDR3 covers 15 residues. With 0 bases removed from V and 6 bases from J, the gap between germline ends came to 12 bases. Germline values: CDR1 LGHNA, CDR2 YSLEER. In DNA form, the CDR3 reads TGCGCCAGCAGCCAAGATTGGAAAGGCGTTCAGCCCCAGCATTTT. Protein: CASSQDWKGVQPQHF.